Following are 8 T cell receptor beta chains from one sample sequenced in a study of regulatory T cells in long-lasting Graves disease. Time point in this sample: newly diagnosed GD, antithyroid drugs for less than 3 months. There was RNA extracted from PBMCs, and the TCR library was made from it. Libraries of TCR beta came from iRepertoire HTBI primers plus Arm-PCR of CDR3 regions. A single record per CDR3 protein comes from TCRdb applying MiXCR to the multiplex PCR reads. This sample yields under 700,000 distinct CDR3 sequences, of which roughly 15% are seen a single time; around 25% belongs to the top ten. This sample also appeared in a second study, on T cells in Graves' hyperthyroidism and ophthalmopathy.

The sample in question was peripheral blood mononuclear cells (PBMCs), obtained at new diagnosis, from a patient treated with antithyroid drugs. The receptors derive from a woman aged 40-60 years with Graves disease.

The rearrangement joins TRBV14 to TRBJ1-6; D unclear. V dropped 1 base and J dropped 6 bases, with 7 bases sitting between them. Germline CDR1 and CDR2: SGHDN and FVKESK. This CDR3 comprises 14 residues. CDR3 sequence reads: CASSQVAVNSPLHF. Written as DNA, the CDR3 is TGTGCCAGCAGCCAAGTCGCAGTTAATTCACCCCTCCACTTT.

This clonotype showed up just a few times. This CDR3 is CSASGGGGYGYTF. The CDR3 DNA reads TGCAGTGCTAGCGGCGGGGGAGGCTATGGCTACACCTTC. The V gene is TRBV20-1, the J gene TRBJ1-2, with D possibly being TRBD1 (5 bases). This CDR3 spans 13 amino acids. From germline, CDR1 is DFQATT and CDR2 SNEGSKA (reference sequence). V was trimmed by 3 bases and J by 4 bases, leaving 12 bases between them.

The V and J genes are TRBV3-1 and TRBJ2-5; 8 nucleotides agree with TRBD2. Germline CDR1 reads LGHDT; CDR2 reads YNNKEL (reference sequence). V dropped 3 bases and J dropped 5; count of bases not matched to a gene: 5. CDR3 length: 14 amino acids. The CDR3 sequence: CASSHAGGRETQYF. CDR3 DNA: TGTGCCAGCAGCCATGCGGGGGGCAGGGAGACCCAGTACTTC.

This clonotype turned up a few times. The chain combines TRBV6-5 with TRBJ2-5; D ambiguous. The V end was cut by 2 bases, the J end by 2 bases, with 9 bases between. The V gene's germline CDR1 is MNHEY and CDR2 SVGAGI. The CDR3 sequence is 14 residues long. The CDR3 region is CASSYRAIQETQYF. CDR3 nucleotide sequence: TGTGCCAGCAGTTACCGGGCTATTCAAGAGACCCAGTACTTC.

The J gene is TRBJ1-1, the V gene TRBV6-1, with a possible D match to TRBD1 (6 bases). Trimming stripped 5 bases from V and 1 base from J, with 11 bases between. From germline, CDR1 is MNHNS and CDR2 SASEGT. The CDR3 is 14 residues long. The CDR3 loop is CASSTGLWNTEAFF. CDR3 DNA sequence: TGTGCCAGCAGTACAGGGTTATGGAACACTGAAGCTTTCTTT.

This clonotype was seen at least ten times. This sequence joins TRBV27 and TRBJ1-2; possible D gene TRBD1, 6 bases. Germline CDR1 is MNHEY and CDR2 is SMNVEV (reference sequence). Trimming pared 4 bases from V and 8 bases from J, leaving 11 bases between. The CDR3 length is 12 residues. The CDR3 DNA sequence: TGTGCCAGCAGTTCCCCAGGGGTCGGCTACACCTTC. It yields the protein CASSSPGVGYTF.

In its sample, this clonotype was seen a few times. CDR3 in DNA: TGCGCCAGCAGCTTGGCCCCCGCGCGGGGTGACTATGGCTACACCTTC. It is translated as CASSLAPARGDYGYTF. J is TRBJ1-2 and V is TRBV5-1; no reliable D call. This CDR3 region has 16 residues. V dropped 0 bases and J dropped 3 bases, with 15 bases sitting between them. Germline CDR1 is SGHRS and CDR2 is YFSETQ.

There are a few counts of this clonotype. The chain joins TRBV13 to TRBJ1-2; D is perhaps TRBD1 (5 bases). V was cut by 1 base and J by 8 bases, with 14 bases left in between. Germline-derived CDR1 and CDR2 are PRHDT and FYEKMQ (reference sequence). The CDR3 loop spans 14 amino acids. In nucleotides, the CDR3 is TGTGCCAGCAGCTTAGCTGGGGGTTATAACGGCTACACCTTC. It encodes CASSLAGGYNGYTF.